This T cell receptor beta chain was documented in a study of T-cell reconstitution after alpha-beta-depleted transplantation in children. This sample's TCRbeta library carried unique molecular identifier barcodes. TCRdb reprocessed the PCR reads via MiXCR and lists one record per CDR3 protein. The table records more than 450,000 distinct CDR3 sequences, 18% of them present only once. The CDR3 is 15 residues long. The V end lost 5 bases, the J end lost 3 bases, and 14 bases lay between the germline ends. Germline V gene data show CDR1 as SGHAT and CDR2 as FQNNGV. The sequence came from a human donor who donated a stem cell graft to a child with acute lymphoblastic leukemia. The sample consisted of PBMCs from the stem cell graft donor, taken from the stem cell graft. The chain couples TRBV11-2 to TRBJ2-1; D is perhaps TRBD1 or TRBD2 (5 bases each). CDR3: CASSLLEGFYNEQFF. CDR3 nucleotide sequence: TGTGCCAGCAGCCTCCTCGAGGGGTTCTACAATGAGCAGTTCTTC.